This T cell receptor beta chain was documented in a study of control samples from healthy donors and cancer patients. The CDR3 totals 15 residues. The germline gives CDR1 LNHDA, CDR2 SQIVND (reference sequence). Trimming stripped 1 base from V and 1 base from J, with 10 bases between. Clones were read by immunoSEQ multiplex PCR, and TCRdb kept only the in-frame ones, dropping some. The table records 390,000 or so clones, 75% to 95% of them present only once. Sequenced: PBMCs. This chain links TRBV19 with TRBJ1-2; D is undetermined. The sequence was collected from a man aged 35 to 55 with head and neck cancer. CDR3 amino acids: CASSIGSDLNYGYTF. The CDR3 DNA sequence: TGTGCCAGTAGTATAGGTTCAGACCTTAACTATGGCTACACCTTC.